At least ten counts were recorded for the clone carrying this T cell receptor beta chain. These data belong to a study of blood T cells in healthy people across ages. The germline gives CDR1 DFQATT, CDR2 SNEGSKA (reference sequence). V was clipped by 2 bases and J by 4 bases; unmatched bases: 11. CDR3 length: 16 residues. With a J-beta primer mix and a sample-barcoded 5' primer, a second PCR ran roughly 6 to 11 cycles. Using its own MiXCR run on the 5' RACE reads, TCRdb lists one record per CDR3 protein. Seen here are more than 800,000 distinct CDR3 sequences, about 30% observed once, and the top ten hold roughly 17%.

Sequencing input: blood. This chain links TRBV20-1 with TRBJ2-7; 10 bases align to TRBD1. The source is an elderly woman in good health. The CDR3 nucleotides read TGCAGTGCTAGAATATTTCCCCCGGGACAGGGGTACGAGCAGTACTTC. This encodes CSARIFPPGQGYEQYF.